These 10 T cell receptor beta chains were sequenced from one sample in a study of cytomegalovirus exposure and HLA in healthy donors. The study ran its PCR with 60 Vbeta and 13 Jbeta primers. Repertoires were generated with immunoSEQ multiplex PCR, while TCRdb's copy carries only in-frame clones and drops some. This table has over 90,000 clones, around 73% appearing once. Sequences were obtained from PBMCs. The source is a man in his forties or fifties in good health and CMV-seronegative.

This clone is classed as medium-sized (0.01 to 0.1%). The V and J genes are TRBV5-6 and TRBJ1-1, with D possibly TRBD1 on 5 matching bases. V dropped 4 bases and J dropped 0 bases, with 16 bases sitting between them. Germline CDR1 is SGHDT and CDR2 is YYEEEE. The CDR3 is made up of 16 amino acids. Here the CDR3 DNA reads TGTGCCAGCAGCGAACAGGCCCCCCGATTGAACACTGAAGCTTTCTTT. This gives the protein CASSEQAPRLNTEAFF. Full variable domain (missing parts from reference TRBV5-6 and TRBJ1-1): DAGVTQSPTHLIKTRGQQVTLRCSPKSGHDTVSWYQQALGQGPQFIFQYYEEEERQRGNFPDRFSGHQFPNYSSELNVNALLLGDSALYLCASSEQAPRLNTEAFFGQGTRLTVV.

The chain has TRBV6-5 and TRBJ2-1; 12 positions agree with TRBD1. CDR3 length: 16 amino acids. The V and J ends lost 4 bases and 7 bases, in that order; junction bases with no gene match: 8. The germline gives CDR1 MNHEY, CDR2 SVGAGI. CDR3 sequence reads: CASSSWDRGLGNEQFF. For the CDR3, the DNA is TGTGCCAGCAGTTCCTGGGACAGGGGGCTCGGGAATGAGCAGTTCTTC.

The chain recombines TRBV18 with TRBJ2-2; no clear D gene. V gave up 3 bases and J gave up 4 bases, with 9 bases separating them. The germline V gene encodes CDR1 KGHSH and CDR2 LQKENI. This CDR3 has 14 amino acids. CDR3 nucleotides: TGTGCCAGCTCACCTACCCAGTCCACCGGGGAGCTGTTTTTT. Protein product: CASSPTQSTGELFF.

On this clone: The junction differs from germline at one of its ends, possibly a read error. This chain connects TRBV7-9 to TRBJ2-3, with D uncertain. CDR1 and CDR2 from the germline V gene are SEHNR and FQNEAQ (reference sequence). This CDR3 region has 15 residues. DNA for the CDR3: TGTTCCAGCAGCCCCCCCCCAGATGCGGTTAATACGCAGTATTTT. Encoded protein: CSSSPPPDAVNTQYF.

This clone was counted ten times or more. This sequence joins TRBV9 and TRBJ2-3; possibly TRBD2 for D (5 bases). The length of the CDR3 is 18 residues. Germline values: CDR1 SGDLS, CDR2 YYNGEE. Trimming took off 3 bases at V and 3 bases at J, with 23 bases between the two ends. As DNA, the CDR3 is TGTGCCAGCAGCGAGCCCACCTCGTTCGGGGAGCCGACAGATACGCAGTATTTT. Its translation: CASSEPTSFGEPTDTQYF. Full variable domain (outside the CDR3, taken from reference TRBV9 and TRBJ2-3): DSGVTQTPKHLITATGQRVTLRCSPRSGDLSVYWYQQSLDQGLQFLIQYYNGEERAKGNILERFSAQQFPDLHSELNLSSLELGDSALYFCASSEPTSFGEPTDTQYFGPGTRLTVL.

The V and J genes are TRBV6-1 and TRBJ2-7; 10 bases map to TRBD1. The CDR3 is 13 residues long. The germline gives CDR1 MNHNS, CDR2 SASEGT. V lost 7 bases to trimming and J lost 5 bases; unmatched junction nucleotides: 5. CDR3 sequence (DNA): TGTGCCAGCATGAGGGACAGGGGCGACGAGCAGTACTTC. This gives the protein CASMRDRGDEQYF.

The chain carries TRBV5-1 and TRBJ2-7; possible D gene TRBD2, 5 bases. CDR3 length: 14 amino acids. Germline V gives CDR1 SGHRS, CDR2 YFSETQ. V was trimmed by 0 bases and J by 3 bases, leaving 10 bases between them. The CDR3 sequence: CASSLGPGSYEQYF. The DNA of the CDR3 is TGCGCCAGCAGCTTGGGTCCGGGAAGCTACGAGCAGTACTTC.

CDR3 sequence: CASSLGLAGGDEQYF. CDR3 DNA: TGTGCCAGCAGCTTAGGACTAGCGGGGGGGGACGAGCAGTACTTC. The rearrangement uses TRBV13 and TRBJ2-7; TRBD2 matches 13 bases. Trimming removed 0 bases from V and 5 bases from J; junction bases left unmatched: 1. The CDR3 runs to 15 residues. CDR1 and CDR2 from the germline V gene are PRHDT and FYEKMQ (reference sequence).

This rearrangement joins TRBV4-2 to TRBJ2-1; a weak D match, TRBD1 (6 bases). CDR1 is LGHNA and CDR2 is YNFKEQ in the germline V gene. Deletions cut 1 base from V and 0 bases from J, with 7 bases between. This CDR3 is built from 15 residues. In DNA form, the CDR3 reads TGTGCCAGCAGCCAAGGAGGGGGCTCCTACAATGAGCAGTTCTTC. This encodes CASSQGGGSYNEQFF.

This sequence joins TRBV2 and TRBJ2-5; 9 bases are a match to TRBD1. Per the germline V gene, CDR1 is SNHLY and CDR2 is FYNNEI. V shed 6 bases and J 5 bases; nucleotides not matched to a gene: 10. The CDR3 runs to 15 residues. The CDR3 reads CASSPRTGVSETQYF. The CDR3, as DNA: TGTGCCAGCAGCCCCCGGACAGGGGTTAGCGAGACCCAGTACTTC.